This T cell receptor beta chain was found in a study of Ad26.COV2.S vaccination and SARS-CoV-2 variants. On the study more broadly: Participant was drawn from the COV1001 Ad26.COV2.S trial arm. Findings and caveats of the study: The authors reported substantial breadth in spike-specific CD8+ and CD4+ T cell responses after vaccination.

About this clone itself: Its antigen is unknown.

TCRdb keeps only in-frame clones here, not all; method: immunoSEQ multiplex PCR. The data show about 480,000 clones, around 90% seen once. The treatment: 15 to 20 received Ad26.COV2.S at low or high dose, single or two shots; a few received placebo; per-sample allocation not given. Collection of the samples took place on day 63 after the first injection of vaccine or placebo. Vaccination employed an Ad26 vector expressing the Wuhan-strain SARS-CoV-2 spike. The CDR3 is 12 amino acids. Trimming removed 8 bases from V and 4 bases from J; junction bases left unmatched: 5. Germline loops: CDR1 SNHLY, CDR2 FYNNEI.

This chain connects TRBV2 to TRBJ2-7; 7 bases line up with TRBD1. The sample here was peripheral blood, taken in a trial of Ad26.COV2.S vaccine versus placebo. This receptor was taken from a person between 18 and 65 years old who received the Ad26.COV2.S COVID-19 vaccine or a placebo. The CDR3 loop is CASGGQPYEQYF. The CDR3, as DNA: TGTGCCAGCGGGGGACAGCCGTACGAGCAGTACTTC.